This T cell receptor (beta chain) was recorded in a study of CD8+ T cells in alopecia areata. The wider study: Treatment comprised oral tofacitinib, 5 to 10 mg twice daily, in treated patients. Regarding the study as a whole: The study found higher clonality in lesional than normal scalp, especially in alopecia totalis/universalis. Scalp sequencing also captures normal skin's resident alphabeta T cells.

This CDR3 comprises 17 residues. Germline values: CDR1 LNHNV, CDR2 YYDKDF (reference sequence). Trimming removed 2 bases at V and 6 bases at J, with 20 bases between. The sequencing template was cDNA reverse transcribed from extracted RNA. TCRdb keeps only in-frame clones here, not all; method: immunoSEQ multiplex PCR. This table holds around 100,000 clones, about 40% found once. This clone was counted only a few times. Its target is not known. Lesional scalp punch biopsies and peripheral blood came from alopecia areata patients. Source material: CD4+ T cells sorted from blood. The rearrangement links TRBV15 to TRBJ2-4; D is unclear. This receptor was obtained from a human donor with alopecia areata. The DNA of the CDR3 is TGTGCCACCAGCAGAAGCCGGGCAGCCTATGTCGGAAACATTCAGTACTTC. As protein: CATSRSRAAYVGNIQYF.